One and the same sample provided the 21 T cell receptor beta chains below, sequenced in a study of post-analysis software for immune sequencing data. Broader study findings: Among five TRBV segments more frequent in patients than controls were TRBV5-6, TRBV5-1 and TRBV20-1.

Their antigens are not known. Prepared TCR beta cDNA libraries contained unique molecular identifiers. TCRdb re-called the PCR reads through MiXCR, storing one row per CDR3 protein. The sample lists about 400,000 distinct CDR3 sequences; less than 35% were seen once. The sequencing sample was made of blood. The receptors derive from a girl between 5 and 17 years old with multiple sclerosis.

Concerning this clonotype: The junction departs from the called germline gene at one end, perhaps through a read error. The chain employs TRBV3-1 and TRBJ1-4; D is possibly TRBD1 (6 bases). This CDR3 is 16 amino acids long. From germline, CDR1 is LGHDT and CDR2 YNNKEL (reference sequence). The CDR3 DNA reads TGTGCCAGCAGCCAGACCGGGGGGCTGAGTAATGAAAAACGGTTTTTT. Translated: CASSQTGGLSNEKRFF.

J is TRBJ1-5 and V is TRBV12-3 or TRBV12-4; 8 nucleotides match TRBD1. This CDR3 has 16 amino acids. V dropped 4 bases and J dropped 0; count of bases not matched to a gene: 5. This CDR3 is CASSYGQGYSNQPQHF. CDR3 DNA sequence: TGTGCCAGCAGTTACGGACAGGGCTATAGCAATCAGCCCCAGCATTTT.

The J gene is TRBJ2-5, the V gene TRBV6-2 or TRBV6-3; the D gene is possibly TRBD2 (6 bases). Germline V lookup: CDR1 MNHEY, CDR2 SVGEGT. This CDR3 is built from 15 residues. V was pared by 0 bases and J by 2 bases, with 10 bases between. The CDR3 sequence: CASSYSRDFQETQYF. DNA for the CDR3: TGTGCCAGCAGTTACTCCAGGGACTTTCAAGAGACCCAGTACTTC.

A note on this clonotype: A junction end diverges from the germline sequence, so it may reflect a read error. The chain is built from TRBV20-1 and TRBJ2-5; D is possibly TRBD2 (5 bases). CDR3 length equals 10 residues. In germline, CDR1 is DFQATT, CDR2 SNEGSKA (reference sequence). CDR3 sequence: CSAGSRGQYF. CDR3 sequence (DNA): TGTAGTGCTGGGAGTCGGGGCCAGTACTTC.

In this sample, this clonotype turned up a few times. The chain combines TRBV12-3 or TRBV12-4 with TRBJ1-4; D perhaps matches TRBD1 (6 bases). The CDR3 is 15 residues long. V shed 7 bases and J shed 8 bases, with 20 bases lying between them. The CDR3 here is CASTDGQRFKEKLFF. The CDR3 DNA is TGTGCCAGCACCGACGGACAGAGGTTTAAAGAAAAACTGTTTTTT.

This chain joins TRBV10-1 and TRBJ2-3, with 8 positions matching TRBD2. The V gene end was trimmed by 7 bases and the J gene end by 1 base; junction bases not matched to a gene: 4. Germline loops: CDR1 WNHNN, CDR2 SYGVQD (reference sequence). This CDR3 has 14 residues. This CDR3 reads CASTGGAGTDTQYF. CDR3 DNA sequence: TGCGCCAGCACCGGGGGGGCCGGCACAGATACGCAGTATTTT.

In this sample, this clonotype turned up a few times. The chain employs TRBV7-9 and TRBJ2-2; 10 positions agree with TRBD1. This CDR3 has 16 residues. The germline gives CDR1 SEHNR, CDR2 FQNEAQ (reference sequence). V was pared by 8 bases and J by 6 bases, with 12 bases of the junction left unmatched. CDR3 bases: TGTGCCAGCTCACGAACGGGACAGGGGTTGGCCGGGGAGCTGTTTTTT. Residues: CASSRTGQGLAGELFF.

Concerning this clonotype itself: A read error may account for a junction end that differs from germline. The rearrangement joins TRBV25-1 to TRBJ2-5; no reliable D call. Germline CDR1 MGHDK, CDR2 SYGVNS. The CDR3 extends over 14 amino acids. The CDR3 region has the DNA TGTGCCGGCAGTGAATCCCTTAGGGAAGAGACCCAGTACTTC. This sequence encodes CAGSESLREETQYF.

The chain joins TRBV2 to TRBJ2-7; no definite D call. The CDR3 is made up of 11 amino acids. The V end was cut by 3 bases, the J end by 4 bases, with 4 bases between. Germline assignment: CDR1 SNHLY and CDR2 FYNNEI. CDR3 sequence: CASSEEYEQYF. As DNA, the CDR3 is TGTGCCAGCAGTGAGGAATACGAGCAGTACTTC.

This clonotype was counted only a few times. The chain recombines TRBV25-1 with TRBJ2-7; tentatively, D is TRBD1 (5 bases). The J call is doubtful: the DNA matches TRBJ2-5 better. CDR1 MGHDK and CDR2 SYGVNS come from the germline V gene. CDR3 length equals 14 residues. The CDR3 nucleotides are TGTGCCAGCAGTGAGGGGCAGGCCGGGGAGACCCAGTACTTC. Translating it yields CASSEGQAGETQYF.

J is TRBJ1-1 and V is TRBV20-1; D possibly corresponds to TRBD1 (5 bases). Between the trimmed V and J ends, which lost 2 bases and 0 bases, there was a span of 10 bases. This CDR3 has 14 amino acids. Per the germline V gene, CDR1 is DFQATT and CDR2 is SNEGSKA (reference sequence). In DNA, the CDR3 is TGCAGTGCTAGATTCCTGGGGGTGAACACTGAAGCTTTCTTT. As protein: CSARFLGVNTEAFF.

The chain links TRBV7-2 to TRBJ2-1; D is perhaps TRBD2 (6 bases). V was cut by 3 bases and J by 6 bases, with 15 bases left in between. Germline CDR1 reads SGHTA; CDR2 reads FQGNSA. The CDR3 extends over 15 amino acids. The DNA of the CDR3 is TGTGCCAGCAGCTTGTTAGGACTAAGCGCCAATGAGCAGTTCTTC. This translates into CASSLLGLSANEQFF.

This clonotype was picked up a small number of times. In nucleotides, the CDR3 is TGTGCCACCCGAGTAGGGGCCAACGTCCTGACTTTC. Its translation is CATRVGANVLTF. The V gene is TRBV6-1, the J gene TRBJ2-6; D ambiguous. CDR1 and CDR2 from the germline V gene are MNHNS and SASEGT. The CDR3 totals 12 residues. With 10 bases removed from V and 4 bases from J, the gap between germline ends came to 8 bases.

CDR3 amino acids: CASSWRGGAEAFF. In DNA form, the CDR3 reads TGTGCCAGCAGCTGGCGAGGGGGTGCGGAAGCTTTCTTT. V gene TRBV7-9 combines with J gene TRBJ1-1; TRBD1 might be the D (6 bases). There are 13 residues in the CDR3. CDR1 and CDR2 (germline): SEHNR, FQNEAQ (reference sequence). The germline V and J ends were trimmed by 4 bases and 8 bases, with 14 bases remaining between them.

This clonotype was detected only a few times. The V gene is TRBV4-1, the J gene TRBJ2-1; 7 positions agree with TRBD1. This CDR3 region has 16 residues. Germline CDR1 MGHRA, CDR2 YSYEKL. Trimming at V came to 4 bases and at J to 3 bases, leaving 9 bases not matched to a gene. CDR3 protein: CASSPFYRGVYNEQFF. The CDR3 DNA follows: TGCGCCAGCAGCCCATTTTACAGGGGTGTCTACAATGAGCAGTTCTTC.

The chain links TRBV5-1 to TRBJ2-5, with D perhaps TRBD1 (5 bases). Germline V gene lookup returns CDR1 SGHRS and CDR2 YFSETQ. The CDR3 contains 12 residues. V was clipped by 0 bases and J by 11 bases, with 11 bases between them. CDR3 DNA sequence: TGCGCCAGCAGCTTGGGACAGAATGAGCAGTACTTC. It yields the protein CASSLGQNEQYF.

This clonotype was seen a few times. The V and J genes are TRBV28 and TRBJ2-3; 14 bases map to TRBD2. CDR1 is MDHEN, CDR2 SYDVKM, per germline. This CDR3 spans 19 amino acids. V lost 5 bases and J lost 2; bases outside the gene matches: 12. Here the CDR3 reads CASSRKGLAGVTFTDTQYF. Written as DNA, the CDR3 is TGTGCCAGCAGTCGCAAGGGACTAGCGGGGGTCACCTTCACAGATACGCAGTATTTT.

The V and J genes are TRBV7-6 and TRBJ2-5; no firm D call. V was clipped by 5 bases and J by 7 bases, with 14 bases between them. CDR1 is SGHVS, CDR2 FNYEAQ, per germline. This CDR3 contains 13 residues. The CDR3: CASSGEASRTQYF. CDR3 bases: TGTGCCAGCAGCGGAGAGGCCTCAAGGACCCAGTACTTC.

The rearrangement uses TRBV27 and TRBJ1-1; the D gene is possibly TRBD1 (5 bases). Trimming removed 5 bases at V and 0 bases at J, with 10 bases between. The CDR3 totals 14 residues. Germline assignment: CDR1 MNHEY and CDR2 SMNVEV (reference sequence). The CDR3 DNA is TGTGCCAGCAGTGGGGGGGGAATGAACACTGAAGCTTTCTTT. Its translation is CASSGGGMNTEAFF.

This clonotype was observed a handful of times. V and J are TRBV5-6 and TRBJ2-1; 9 nucleotides line up with TRBD1. The CDR3 is 21 residues long. The V and J ends lost 0 bases and 4 bases, in that order; junction bases with no gene match: 20. Germline loops: CDR1 SGHDT, CDR2 YYEEEE. The DNA for the CDR3 is TGTGCCAGCAGCTTGGTTAGAGGTCGGGACAGGGCCCTATCGGGGTACAATGAGCAGTTCTTC. Protein sequence: CASSLVRGRDRALSGYNEQFF.

This clonotype was observed a handful of times. The chain links TRBV29-1 to TRBJ2-7; 10 bases are a match to TRBD1. The ends lost 1 base at V and 6 bases at J; junction bases unmatched: 12. CDR1 SQVTM and CDR2 ANQGSEA come from the germline V gene. The CDR3 contains 16 residues. Here the CDR3 DNA reads TGCAGCGTTGAAGCCCTACGGGACAGGGGAAGAGGCGAGCAGTACTTC. Amino acid sequence: CSVEALRDRGRGEQYF.